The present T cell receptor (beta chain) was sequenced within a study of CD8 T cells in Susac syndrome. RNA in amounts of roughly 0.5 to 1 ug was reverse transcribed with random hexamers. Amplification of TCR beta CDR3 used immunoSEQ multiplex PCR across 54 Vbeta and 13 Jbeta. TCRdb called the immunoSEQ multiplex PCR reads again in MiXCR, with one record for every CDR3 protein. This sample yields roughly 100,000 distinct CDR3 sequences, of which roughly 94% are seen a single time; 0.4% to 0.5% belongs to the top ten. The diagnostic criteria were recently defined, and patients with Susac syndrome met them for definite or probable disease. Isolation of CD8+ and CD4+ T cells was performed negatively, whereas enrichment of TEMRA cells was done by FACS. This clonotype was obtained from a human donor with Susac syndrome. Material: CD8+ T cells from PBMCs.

The CDR3 here is CASSPRTSGNEQFF. CDR3 coding DNA: TGTGCCAGCAGCCCCCGGACTAGCGGTAATGAGCAGTTCTTC. The rearrangement links TRBV9 to TRBJ2-1; 10 bases align to TRBD2. The V gene's germline CDR1 is SGDLS and CDR2 YYNGEE. CDR3 length equals 14 residues. Losses at the gene ends were 4 bases for V and 7 bases for J; bases not matched to a gene: 5. The entire variable domain, with the rest obtained from reference TRBV9 and TRBJ2-1, is as follows: DSGVTQTPKHLITATGQRVTLRCSPRSGDLSVYWYQQSLDQGLQFLIQYYNGEERAKGNILERFSAQQFPDLHSELNLSSLELGDSALYFCASSPRTSGNEQFFGPGTRLTVL.